A single sample is the source of the 29 T cell receptor beta chains below, sequenced in a study of identical twins. TCRdb reprocessed the 5' RACE reads via MiXCR and lists one record per CDR3 protein. The table lists 700,000 or so distinct CDR3 sequences, 21% of them singletons. This same sample was also taken into another study, of T cells expressing NK-cell markers.

The specimen was PBMCs. The source of these receptors is a woman younger than 30 in good health.

This clonotype was detected only a few times. The chain is built from TRBV9 and TRBJ2-1; D ambiguous. Germline V gives CDR1 SGDLS, CDR2 YYNGEE. There are 15 residues in the CDR3. V gave up 0 bases and J gave up 2 bases, with 9 bases separating them. The CDR3 spells CASSVGPSTYNEQFF. In nucleotides, the CDR3 is TGTGCCAGCAGCGTAGGGCCTAGTACCTACAATGAGCAGTTCTTC. The full variable domain, completed using reference TRBV9 and TRBJ2-1, is DSGVTQTPKHLITATGQRVTLRCSPRSGDLSVYWYQQSLDQGLQFLIQYYNGEERAKGNILERFSAQQFPDLHSELNLSSLELGDSALYFCASSVGPSTYNEQFFGPGTRLTVL.

This clonotype appeared a few times. The chain joins TRBV12-5 to TRBJ2-7; D not certain. The CDR3 has 12 residues. CDR1 and CDR2 from the germline V gene are LGHNT and FRNRAP. Trimming left V 5 bases short and J 0 bases short, with 5 bases between. This CDR3 reads CASGLYSYEQYF. The CDR3 DNA follows: TGTGCTAGTGGTCTCTACTCCTACGAGCAGTACTTC.

This clonotype has just a few counts. This chain uses TRBV7-9 with TRBJ1-1, with D unclear. The CDR3 is 16 residues long. Between the trimmed V and J ends, which lost 3 bases and 6 bases, there was a span of 20 bases. The germline V gene encodes CDR1 SEHNR and CDR2 FQNEAQ (reference sequence). CDR3: CASSLGDGGEWAEAFF. As DNA, the CDR3 is TGTGCCAGCAGCTTGGGAGACGGTGGGGAGTGGGCTGAAGCTTTCTTT.

The chain couples TRBV10-3 to TRBJ1-4; D unclear. This CDR3 region has 15 residues. V was cut by 7 bases and J by 5 bases, with 17 bases left in between. Germline values: CDR1 ENHRY, CDR2 SYGVKD. Here the CDR3 reads CAIKAERAPNEKLFF. CDR3 nucleotides: TGTGCCATCAAGGCAGAAAGAGCCCCGAATGAAAAACTGTTTTTT.

At least ten counts were recorded for this clonotype. V gene TRBV12-3 or TRBV12-4 combines with J gene TRBJ1-1; TRBD1 agrees at 9 bases. Germline trimming cut 6 bases from V and 6 bases from J; bases unmatched to any gene: 8. This CDR3 is built from 14 residues. CDR3 bases: TGTGCCAGCAGCAGCACAGGGGGCACGTCTGAAGCTTTCTTT. Translating gives CASSSTGGTSEAFF.

The rearrangement links TRBV20-1 to TRBJ1-2; D not resolved. The germline V gene encodes CDR1 DFQATT and CDR2 SNEGSKA (reference sequence). The CDR3 contains 13 residues. Between the trimmed V and J ends, which lost 1 base and 9 bases, there was a span of 15 bases. The CDR3 bases are TGCAGTGCTAGAGTAATCGACCGAAGTAGCTACACCTTC. This sequence encodes CSARVIDRSSYTF.

The rearrangement links TRBV11-2 to TRBJ1-1; 8 bases match TRBD1. With 3 bases clipped from V and 3 bases from J, the junction kept 3 bases outside the gene matches. Germline CDR1 and CDR2: SGHAT and FQNNGV. The CDR3 loop spans 14 amino acids. CDR3 DNA: TGTGCCAGCAGCTTTACCAGGGGGCACACTGAAGCTTTCTTT. Its translation: CASSFTRGHTEAFF.

In nucleotides, the CDR3 is TGTGCCAGCAGCTCTAGCGGGAGGCGCACATACAATGAGCAGTTCTTC. Encoded protein: CASSSSGRRTYNEQFF. The chain has TRBV7-8 and TRBJ2-1; TRBD2 agrees at 11 bases. The germline V gene has CDR1 SGHVS and CDR2 FQNEAQ. This CDR3 has 16 residues. With V trimmed by 4 bases and J by 4 bases, 6 bases remained unmatched. Looking up the rest from reference TRBV7-8 and TRBJ2-1 gives the full variable domain: GAGVSQSPRYKVAKRGQDVALRCDPISGHVSLFWYQQALGQGPEFLTYFQNEAQLDKSGLPSDRFFAERPEGSVSTLKIQRTQQEDSAVYLCASSSSGRRTYNEQFFGPGTRLTVL.

The gene calls are TRBV10-2 and TRBJ2-7; TRBD1 or TRBD2 may be the D gene (5 bases each). Germline CDR1 WSHSY, CDR2 SAAADI. Trimming shortened V by 3 bases and J by 3 bases, and 18 bases separated the two germline ends. The CDR3 has 16 amino acids. This CDR3 reads CASSEPGTGKDYEQYF. CDR3 in DNA: TGCGCCAGCAGTGAACCCGGGACGGGGAAAGACTACGAGCAGTACTTC.

Only a few counts were recorded for this clonotype. The chain has TRBV25-1 and TRBJ2-1; D may correspond to TRBD1 or TRBD2 (5 bases each). Germline assignment: CDR1 MGHDK and CDR2 SYGVNS. Trimming took off 4 bases at V and 12 bases at J, with 13 bases between the two ends. The CDR3 runs 12 residues. The CDR3 protein is CASSGSGTGQFF. CDR3 nucleotide sequence: TGTGCCAGCAGTGGGTCGGGGACGGGGCAGTTCTTC.

This clonotype was counted between two and nine times. V is TRBV10-3 and J is TRBJ1-1, with 9 positions matching TRBD1. CDR1 is ENHRY and CDR2 is SYGVKD in the germline V gene. V shed 4 bases and J 0 bases; nucleotides not matched to a gene: 6. CDR3 length: 16 residues. CDR3 residues: CAISVGTGYLNTEAFF. CDR3 nucleotides: TGTGCCATCAGTGTAGGGACAGGGTACCTGAACACTGAAGCTTTCTTT.

The rearrangement links TRBV5-6 to TRBJ2-1; 7 bases fit TRBD1. Per germline, CDR1 SGHDT and CDR2 YYEEEE. V dropped 2 bases and J dropped 5; count of bases not matched to a gene: 19. The CDR3 runs to 19 residues. Here the CDR3 reads CASSLLRSDRVHLNNEQFF. In nucleotides, the CDR3 is TGTGCCAGCAGCTTACTCCGGAGCGACAGGGTGCATTTGAACAATGAGCAGTTCTTC.

This chain links TRBV3-1 with TRBJ2-1, with 7 bases lining up with TRBD2. The CDR3 sequence is 20 residues long. The germline V gene encodes CDR1 LGHDT and CDR2 YNNKEL (reference sequence). With 4 bases clipped from V and 0 bases from J, the junction kept 18 bases outside the gene matches. CDR3 amino acids: CASSPLRGAGVGGSYNEQFF. The CDR3 DNA follows: TGTGCCAGCAGCCCCCTCAGAGGCGCGGGAGTCGGTGGCTCCTACAATGAGCAGTTCTTC.

The genes are TRBV5-1 and TRBJ2-1, with D possibly being TRBD2 (5 bases). V shed 5 bases and J shed 0 bases, with 9 bases lying between them. The CDR3 runs 14 residues. Germline CDR1 SGHRS, CDR2 YFSETQ. As DNA, the CDR3 is TGCGCCAGCAGGGTTGGGAGCTCCTACAATGAGCAGTTCTTC. Protein product: CASRVGSSYNEQFF.

This chain joins TRBV6-1 and TRBJ1-5; D perhaps matches TRBD1 (6 bases). Germline V gene data show CDR1 as MNHNS and CDR2 as SASEGT. V was trimmed by 5 bases and J by 5 bases, leaving 13 bases between them. The CDR3 loop spans 14 amino acids. The CDR3 DNA follows: TGTGCCAGCAGTACCACAGGGTATTATCAGCCCCAGCATTTT. Its translation: CASSTTGYYQPQHF.

The gene calls are TRBV25-1 and TRBJ2-7, with D perhaps matching TRBD2 (6 bases). V lost 7 bases to trimming and J lost 2 bases, with 18 bases between them. The CDR3 is 15 amino acids. The germline CDR1 and CDR2 sequences are MGHDK and SYGVNS. The CDR3 loop reads CASTPNWRGTYEQYF. As DNA, the CDR3 is TGTGCCAGCACCCCAAACTGGCGGGGCACCTACGAGCAGTACTTC.

V gene TRBV6-1 combines with J gene TRBJ1-4; D is uncertain. V dropped 7 bases and J dropped 3 bases, with 6 bases sitting between them. The CDR3 contains 12 residues. Germline CDR1 is MNHNS and CDR2 is SASEGT. In nucleotides, the CDR3 is TGTGCCAGCAACACGGCTAATGAAAAACTGTTTTTT. It encodes CASNTANEKLFF.

In this sample, this clonotype turned up a few times. The V and J genes are TRBV11-2 and TRBJ2-1, with D possibly TRBD2 on 5 matching bases. CDR1 is SGHAT and CDR2 is FQNNGV in the germline V gene. The V and J ends lost 2 bases and 12 bases respectively, with 11 bases between them. The CDR3 sequence is 12 residues long. CDR3 coding DNA: TGTGCCAGCAGCTTAAGTGGGAGTTGGCAGTTCTTC. Its protein product is CASSLSGSWQFF.

This chain connects TRBV3-1 to TRBJ1-4, with D unresolved. CDR3 length: 14 residues. The V gene's germline CDR1 is LGHDT and CDR2 YNNKEL (reference sequence). With 4 bases removed from V and 7 bases from J, the gap between germline ends came to 13 bases. The CDR3 sequence: CASSPSGRGEKLFF. As DNA, the CDR3 is TGTGCCAGCAGCCCCAGTGGCCGGGGTGAAAAACTGTTTTTT.

This clonotype was recorded at least ten times. The V and J genes are TRBV20-1 and TRBJ1-2, with 8 nucleotides matching TRBD1. Unmatched junction bases numbered 10, after V lost 0 bases and J lost 7 bases. CDR3 length: 15 amino acids. Germline loops: CDR1 DFQATT, CDR2 SNEGSKA (reference sequence). The DNA of the CDR3 is TGCAGTGCTAGAGATCTCGTGACAGGGGAGATTGGCTACACCTTC. The encoded protein is CSARDLVTGEIGYTF.

This clonotype has only a few counts. The chain carries TRBV20-1 and TRBJ2-1; D may match TRBD1 or TRBD2 (5 bases each). The CDR3 is 14 amino acids. With 3 bases removed from V and 6 bases from J, the gap between germline ends came to 15 bases. Germline CDR1 reads DFQATT; CDR2 reads SNEGSKA (reference sequence). The CDR3 DNA reads TGCAGTGCTAGTGAGGGGCCATCTGGCAATGAGCAGTTCTTC. The encoded protein is CSASEGPSGNEQFF.

This clonotype was detected only a few times. V is TRBV15 and J is TRBJ2-5, with a possible D match to TRBD2 (5 bases). V was cut by 1 base and J by 5 bases, with 14 bases left in between. Per germline, CDR1 LNHNV and CDR2 YYDKDF (reference sequence). There are 15 residues in the CDR3. The CDR3: CATSRATTSLETQYF. CDR3 coding DNA: TGTGCCACCAGCAGAGCGACTACCTCCTTGGAGACCCAGTACTTC.

Turning to this clonotype: The germline gene is not matched at one end of the junction; a read error may be the cause. This chain connects TRBV20-1 to TRBJ2-3; D is uncertain. CDR1 is DFQATT and CDR2 is SNEGSKA in the germline V gene (reference sequence). The CDR3 has 14 amino acids. Here the CDR3 reads CSAGEPLQRNTQYF. CDR3 DNA sequence: TGCAGTGCTGGAGAACCCTTACAAAGAAATACGCAGTATTTT.

This clonotype was recorded a few times. The junction and the germline gene differ at one end; a read error may be behind it. The chain recombines TRBV5-8 with TRBJ1-1, with D perhaps matching TRBD1 (5 bases). CDR1 SGHTS and CDR2 YDEGEE come from the germline V gene. The CDR3 covers 13 residues. The CDR3 nucleotides are TGTGCCAGCAGACCTCGACAGAACGCTGAAGCTTTCTTT. Its protein is CASRPRQNAEAFF. Full variable domain (remainder filled in from reference TRBV5-8 and TRBJ1-1): EAGVTQSPTHLIKTRGQQATLRCSPISGHTSVYWYQQALGLGLQFLLWYDEGEERNRGNFPPRFSGRQFPNYSSELNVNALELEDSALYLCASRPRQNAEAFFGQGTRLTVV.

This clonotype has a handful of counts. The chain combines TRBV6-2 or TRBV6-3 with TRBJ2-2, with a possible D match to TRBD1 (7 bases). This CDR3 has 16 amino acids. Per germline, CDR1 MNHEY and CDR2 SVGEGT. Trimming left V 2 bases short and J 7 bases short, with 17 bases between. This CDR3 reads CASSYAPPGGFGELFF. CDR3 DNA sequence: TGTGCCAGCAGTTACGCCCCCCCAGGGGGGTTCGGGGAGCTGTTTTTT.

This clonotype was recorded a few times. This chain links TRBV7-9 with TRBJ2-7; D not resolved. V lost 1 base and J lost 12, with 16 bases in between. The CDR3 runs to 13 residues. The germline gives CDR1 SEHNR, CDR2 FQNEAQ (reference sequence). CDR3 DNA: TGTGCCAGCAGCTTAGACGGCCACCATAGCCGGTACTTC. Protein: CASSLDGHHSRYF.

At least ten counts were recorded for this clonotype. This chain uses TRBV12-3 or TRBV12-4 with TRBJ2-7; 9 bases align to TRBD1. The CDR3 extends over 11 amino acids. J gave up 11 bases and V 6 bases, and 5 bases lay outside the gene matches. The CDR3 region has the DNA TGTGCCAGCAGCCTGGGGGACAGGGAGTACTTC. Protein product: CASSLGDREYF.

This clonotype showed up just a few times. One end of the junction does not line up with germline, which may come from a read error. This chain joins TRBV12-3 or TRBV12-4 and TRBJ2-7; a weak D match, TRBD1 (5 bases). The CDR3 loop spans 17 amino acids. CDR3: CASSLEGIGHRYYEQYF. The CDR3 DNA sequence: TGTGCCAGCAGTTTAGAGGGTATCGGACACCGCTACTACGAGCAGTACTTT.

This rearrangement joins TRBV10-1 to TRBJ2-7; 7 bases align to TRBD2. V trimming: 3 bases; J trimming: 5 bases; junction bases outside the gene matches: 7. The CDR3 sequence is 14 residues long. Germline CDR1 WNHNN, CDR2 SYGVQD (reference sequence). Here the CDR3 reads CASSDGRLADEQYF. The CDR3 DNA follows: TGCGCCAGCAGTGATGGAAGGCTAGCGGACGAGCAGTACTTC.